The 14 T cell receptor beta chains presented below share a single source sample, sequenced in a study of cytomegalovirus exposure and HLA in healthy donors. The PCR used 60 Vbeta and 13 Jbeta primers. Libraries were prepared by immunoSEQ multiplex PCR; TCRdb keeps only in-frame clonotypes and omits some of them. Of almost 200,000 clones in the sample, around 75% are singletons; the top ten hold approximately 0.4%. The sequencing input was PBMCs. The receptors originated from a male donor in good health and CMV-seropositive.

The chain couples TRBV7-2 to TRBJ2-3; 7 nucleotides line up with TRBD2. Germline trimming cut 2 bases from V and 5 bases from J; bases unmatched to any gene: 7. The CDR3 runs to 15 residues. Germline V lookup: CDR1 SGHTA, CDR2 FQGNSA. This chain's CDR3 is CASSLYGWGGDTQYF. DNA for the CDR3: TGTGCCAGCAGCTTATACGGCTGGGGGGGAGATACGCAGTATTTT. Drawing the rest from reference TRBV7-2 and TRBJ2-3, the complete variable domain is GAGVSQSPSNKVTEKGKDVELRCDPISGHTALYWYRQSLGQGLEFLIYFQGNSAPDKSGLPSDRFSAERTGGSVSTLTIQRTQQEDSAVYLCASSLYGWGGDTQYFGPGTRLTVL.

The CDR3 sequence is CASSTAGPYEQYF. The CDR3 DNA reads as TGTGCCAGCAGCACGGCAGGGCCCTACGAGCAGTACTTC. The chain carries TRBV5-8 and TRBJ2-7; possible D gene TRBD1, 5 bases. This CDR3 has 13 amino acids. With 4 bases removed from V and 2 bases from J, the gap between germline ends came to 10 bases. Germline V lookup: CDR1 SGHTS, CDR2 YDEGEE.

The sample holds a few counts of this clone. The J gene is TRBJ1-3, the V gene TRBV7-3; TRBD1 agrees at 7 bases. V was pared by 2 bases and J by 2 bases, with 3 bases of the junction left unmatched. This CDR3 is built from 15 residues. Germline V gives CDR1 SGHTA, CDR2 FQGTGA. Here the CDR3 reads CASSLQGGAGNTIYF. The CDR3 DNA reads as TGTGCCAGCAGCTTACAGGGGGGTGCTGGAAACACCATATATTTT. Drawing the rest from reference TRBV7-3 and TRBJ1-3, the complete variable domain is GAGVSQTPSNKVTEKGKYVELRCDPISGHTALYWYRQSLGQGPEFLIYFQGTGAADDSGLPNDRFFAVRPEGSVSTLKIQRTERGDSAVYLCASSLQGGAGNTIYFGEGSWLTVV.

This clone turned up a few times. The CDR3 loop is CASRTGDEDGYTF. The CDR3 region has the DNA TGTGCCAGCAGGACAGGGGATGAAGATGGCTACACCTTC. The V gene is TRBV6-5, the J gene TRBJ1-2, with TRBD1 identical over 8 bases. Trimming at V came to 6 bases and at J to 6 bases, leaving 6 bases not matched to a gene. The CDR3 is 13 amino acids. The germline CDR1 and CDR2 sequences are MNHEY and SVGAGI.

The chain employs TRBV6-5 and TRBJ1-2; D remains ambiguous. The V and J ends lost 6 bases and 3 bases respectively, with 11 bases between them. CDR1 is MNHEY and CDR2 is SVGAGI in the germline V gene. The CDR3 contains 13 residues. Written as DNA, the CDR3 is TGTGCCAGCAGCTCGCGCGTTGACTATGGCTACACCTTC. It yields the protein CASSSRVDYGYTF.

The chain couples TRBV15 to TRBJ1-6, with D possibly being TRBD1 (5 bases). The V gene's germline CDR1 is LNHNV and CDR2 YYDKDF (reference sequence). The CDR3 runs 15 residues. With 0 bases removed from V and 7 bases from J, the gap between germline ends came to 10 bases. CDR3 loop: CATSRDATDNSPLHF. In DNA, the CDR3 is TGTGCCACCAGCAGAGATGCGACAGACAATTCACCCCTCCACTTT.

This chain joins TRBV2 and TRBJ2-2; 10 bases map to TRBD1. V shed 3 bases and J 4 bases; nucleotides not matched to a gene: 5. This CDR3 is built from 16 residues. The V gene's germline CDR1 is SNHLY and CDR2 FYNNEI. The CDR3 DNA sequence: TGTGCCAGCAGTGAGGGACAGGGGTTTCTCACCGGGGAGCTGTTTTTT. This encodes CASSEGQGFLTGELFF.

V and J are TRBV7-2 and TRBJ2-1; D may be TRBD1 (6 bases). The V gene lost 5 bases and the J gene lost 7 bases, with 12 bases spanning the gap. Germline V gene lookup returns CDR1 SGHTA and CDR2 FQGNSA. This CDR3 region has 13 residues. In DNA, the CDR3 is TGTGCCAGCAGCCAGGGGCGGCTTAATGAGCAGTTCTTC. As protein: CASSQGRLNEQFF.

The chain recombines TRBV5-1 with TRBJ1-2, with 8 bases that match TRBD1. V trimming: 0 bases; J trimming: 6 bases; junction bases outside the gene matches: 4. The CDR3 sequence is 14 residues long. CDR1 SGHRS and CDR2 YFSETQ come from the germline V gene. The CDR3 coding sequence is TGCGCCAGCAGCTTGGCACCAGGGGGCGATGGCTACACCTTC. Protein sequence: CASSLAPGGDGYTF. Complete variable domain (other parts from reference TRBV5-1 and TRBJ1-2): KAGVTQTPRYLIKTRGQQVTLSCSPISGHRSVSWYQQTPGQGLQFLFEYFSETQRNKGNFPGRFSGRQFSNSRSEMNVSTLELGDSALYLCASSLAPGGDGYTFGSGTRLTVV.

This clone has only one observation. The chain recombines TRBV11-2 with TRBJ2-2; the match to TRBD2 covers 11 bases. The trim removed 7 bases at V and 7 bases at J, leaving 8 bases unmatched. The CDR3 covers 15 residues. CDR1 SGHAT and CDR2 FQNNGV come from the germline V gene. CDR3 amino acids: CASNGLAGLGGELFF. In nucleotides, the CDR3 is TGTGCCAGCAACGGACTAGCGGGTTTGGGCGGGGAGCTGTTTTTT.

This clone was detected a few times. This chain uses TRBV5-4 with TRBJ2-7; D perhaps matches TRBD2 (6 bases). Per germline, CDR1 SGHNT and CDR2 YYREEE (reference sequence). The CDR3 length is 14 residues. Trimming stripped 0 bases from V and 4 bases from J, with 11 bases between. CDR3 coding DNA: TGTGCCAGCAGCTTGGACGGGACTCGATACGAGCAGTACTTC. This encodes CASSLDGTRYEQYF.

This sequence joins TRBV11-3 and TRBJ2-7, with D possibly being TRBD2 (8 bases). CDR3 size: 16 residues. Per the germline V gene, CDR1 is SGHNT and CDR2 is YENEEA. Trimming took 5 bases from V and 3 from J, leaving 20 bases between them. CDR3 sequence: CASSPQTGRGDYEQYF. CDR3 in DNA: TGTGCCAGCAGCCCCCAGACAGGGCGGGGGGACTACGAGCAGTACTTC.

In this sample, this clone turned up once. The chain employs TRBV5-1 and TRBJ2-5; D may be TRBD1 (6 bases). CDR1 is SGHRS, CDR2 YFSETQ, per germline. The CDR3 contains 13 residues. Trimming took off 2 bases at V and 5 bases at J, with 10 bases between the two ends. The CDR3 DNA sequence: TGCGCCAGCAGCTTACAGGGCGGCGAGACCCAGTACTTC. This translates into CASSLQGGETQYF. The variable domain in full, completed from reference TRBV5-1 and TRBJ2-5, reads KAGVTQTPRYLIKTRGQQVTLSCSPISGHRSVSWYQQTPGQGLQFLFEYFSETQRNKGNFPGRFSGRQFSNSRSEMNVSTLELGDSALYLCASSLQGGETQYFGPGTRLLVL.

This clone occurred once. The rearrangement uses TRBV7-2 and TRBJ2-7; a possible D gene is TRBD1 (6 bases). The V end was cut by 5 bases, the J end by 2 bases, with 19 bases between. CDR3 length equals 16 residues. Germline assignment: CDR1 SGHTA and CDR2 FQGNSA. This CDR3 is CASSIPEGELAYEQYF. CDR3 sequence (DNA): TGTGCCAGCAGCATACCCGAGGGGGAATTGGCCTACGAGCAGTACTTC.